The T cell receptor beta chain under discussion was sequenced for a study of blood T cell repertoires in COVID-19. Looking at the study overall: Samples came from the United States, Italy and Spain, spanning acute and convalescent COVID-19. T cells, B-cell-depleted T cells, or PBMCs supplied cDNA or gDNA.

Source study methods: The assay estimated nucleated cells by amplifying reference gene primers. TCRdb keeps only in-frame clones here, not all; method: immunoSEQ multiplex PCR. D and trimming were read from the DNA, whereas the V and J calls and clone size are those reported in that table. The data contain under 200,000 clones, roughly 80% of them singletons. V was trimmed by 7 bases and J by 0 bases, leaving 16 bases between them. The CDR3 runs 16 residues. The TCR was taken from a man in his forties or fifties who had recovered from COVID-19. The sequencing input was PBMCs or T cells enriched from blood (not recorded which). This sequence joins TRBV23-1 and TRBJ1-5; no firm D call. TRBV23-1 falls under the ORF class, with uncertain function. This CDR3 is CASTPVSRYSNQPQHF. DNA of the CDR3: TGCGCCAGCACCCCTGTATCGCGTTATAGCAATCAGCCCCAGCATTTT.